Below, one T cell receptor (beta chain) is given with its context. This record belongs to a study of blood T cell repertoires in COVID-19. Measured with immunoSEQ multiplex PCR; TCRdb has only the in-frame clones, and not every one. The table lists about 290,000 clones, around nine tenths of them singletons, with around 10% in the top ten. CDR3 length equals 17 residues. The V end lost 3 bases, the J end lost 2 bases, and 20 bases lay between the germline ends. CDR1 is SNHLY and CDR2 is FYNNEI in the germline V gene. Source material: peripheral blood. The chain couples TRBV2 to TRBJ2-7; TRBD2 is a possible D gene (6 bases). This TCR was recovered from a woman in her twenties or thirties with COVID-19, enrolled during active disease. CDR3 bases: TGTGCCAGCAGTGAGGGACTTAGGCAACTAGTAACCTACGAGCAGTACTTC. Its translation: CASSEGLRQLVTYEQYF.